This is a list of T cell receptor beta chains from one sample in a study of T cell responses to AZD1222 COVID-19 vaccine. Sequenced by immunoSEQ multiplex PCR; TCRdb stores in-frame clones only, minus some. The data hold fewer than 150,000 clones, with roughly 93% observed a single time. The input for sequencing was peripheral blood, taken on day 0 of AZD1222 vaccination. The receptors derive from an adult in good health. Both conserved end residues are part of each CDR3. Rows may omit the clone size; those that give it use once, few, many or a size class.

clone_size	j_call	cdr3_length	v_call	cdr3_aa
NA	TRBJ2-3	13	TRBV3-1/TRBV3-2	CASSQDPADTQYF
NA	TRBJ1-2	15	TRBV9	CASSLSGTSNYGYTF
NA	TRBJ1-5	15	TRBV28	CASSFRADSNQPQHF
NA	TRBJ2-2	14	TRBV7-9	CASSLTGGTGELFF
NA	TRBJ1-2	13	TRBV25-1	CASSEWGSYGYTF
NA	TRBJ2-3	17	TRBV5-1	CASSLAYGTRGADTQYF
once	TRBJ2-7	17	TRBV6-4	CARLLAGSILSSYEQYF
NA	TRBJ1-1	14	TRBV3-1/TRBV3-2	CASSQSGGNTEAFF
NA	TRBJ1-2	14	TRBV28	CASSPHRDGYGYTF
NA	TRBJ1-1	14	TRBV5-6	CASSPGRMNTEAFF
NA	TRBJ1-1	12	TRBV28	CASSPGDTEAFF
NA	TRBJ1-1	12	TRBV28	CASSSQGPEAFF
NA	TRBJ1-1	15	TRBV5-5	CASSLGEGYNTEAFF
NA	TRBJ1-4	15	TRBV4-3	CASSQYPGQNEKLFF
NA	TRBJ2-7	13	TRBV30	CAWSDGTGVEQYF
NA	TRBJ1-1	12	TRBV12-3/TRBV12-4	CASRPGGTEAFF
NA	TRBJ2-1	15	TRBV5-1	CASSPSSGRINEQFF
NA	TRBJ2-7	12	TRBV6-1	CASIEASYEQYF
NA	TRBJ2-7	16	TRBV4-3	CASSHGGAGETYEQYF
NA	TRBJ1-2	14	TRBV6-5	CASNKDRDGYGYTF
NA	TRBJ2-5	14	TRBV10-3	CAISQYRGQETQYF
NA	TRBJ1-5	15	TRBV7-9	CASSPEEGGNQPQHF
NA	TRBJ1-1	15	TRBV7-2	CASSLQRQKNTEAFF
NA	TRBJ2-1	14	TRBV28	CASRRTSGDNEQFF
NA	TRBJ2-7	14	TRBV7-9	CASSLTSGTYEQYF